This passage covers 25 T cell receptor beta chains from one sample sequenced in a study of PD-1 blockade in mismatch repair-deficient tumors. Generated by immunoSEQ multiplex PCR, the TCRdb table keeps only in-frame clones and is missing some. The sample includes under 150,000 clones, 86% of them seen just once. The sample consisted of peripheral blood, taken 44 weeks after starting pembrolizumab. These receptor sequences come from an adult with mismatch repair-deficient cancer.

This chain links TRBV6-5 with TRBJ1-2; TRBD1 is a possible D gene (5 bases). The CDR3 is made up of 15 amino acids. Germline CDR1 reads MNHEY; CDR2 reads SVGAGI. V gave up 6 bases and J gave up 3 bases, with 17 bases separating them. As DNA, the CDR3 is TGTGCCAGCAGCTTTGGGGGGAAGAGCTACTATGGCTACACCTTC. Translation gives CASSFGGKSYYGYTF.

The chain carries TRBV28 and TRBJ1-2; 11 bases are shared with TRBD1. After removal of 7 bases from V and 5 bases from J, the junction contained 18 bases not matched to a gene. Per germline, CDR1 MDHEN and CDR2 SYDVKM. This CDR3 region has 18 residues. The CDR3 coding sequence is TGTGCCAGCACCCCCGGTGGACAGGGGGCCTACATACTTTATGGCTACACCTTC. This sequence encodes CASTPGGQGAYILYGYTF.

The chain links TRBV21-1 to TRBJ2-1; the tabulated D call, TRBD1, remains unverified against the DNA. TRBV21-1 constitutes a pseudogene. This CDR3 is built from 13 residues. CDR3 in amino acids: CASSTQDRSYQFF. The CDR3 DNA reads TGTGCCAGCAGCACCCAAGACAGGTCTTATCAGTTCTTC.

The chain uses TRBV7-9 and TRBJ2-7, with D possibly being TRBD2 (5 bases). Germline CDR1 reads SEHNR; CDR2 reads FQNEAQ (reference sequence). The germline V and J ends were trimmed by 3 bases and 0 bases, with 24 bases remaining between them. This CDR3 contains 19 residues. The DNA of the CDR3 is TGTGCCAGCAGCTTTCGATCCAGCGGAGACCTTATTTTCTCCTACGAGCAGTACTTC. Residues: CASSFRSSGDLIFSYEQYF.

V is TRBV7-9 and J is TRBJ2-7, with 9 bases matching TRBD1. CDR1 and CDR2 (germline): SEHNR, FQNEAQ (reference sequence). CDR3 length: 14 amino acids. With V trimmed by 5 bases and J by 2 bases, 4 bases remained unmatched. Here the CDR3 DNA reads TGTGCCAGCAGCCAGGGACAGGGCCCCTACGAGCAGTACTTC. Amino acid sequence: CASSQGQGPYEQYF.

The V and J genes are TRBV14 and TRBJ2-5, with D perhaps being TRBD1 or TRBD2 (5 bases each). V gave up 7 bases and J gave up 7 bases, with 19 bases separating them. Germline CDR1 and CDR2: SGHDN and FVKESK. The CDR3 is made up of 14 amino acids. CDR3 region: CASMRDLTRRTQYF. The CDR3 coding sequence is TGTGCCAGCATGAGGGACCTGACGCGGCGGACCCAGTACTTC.

This chain joins TRBV4-2 and TRBJ2-7; the match to TRBD1 covers 9 bases. Germline loops: CDR1 LGHNA, CDR2 YNFKEQ. CDR3 length equals 15 residues. V shed 3 bases and J 5 bases; nucleotides not matched to a gene: 8. The CDR3 loop is CASSHSGTGLDEQYF. The DNA for the CDR3 is TGTGCCAGCAGCCACTCCGGGACAGGGCTCGACGAGCAGTACTTC.

The gene calls are TRBV6-1 and TRBJ2-7; D is unclear. The V end lost 5 bases, the J end lost 2 bases, and 7 bases lay between the germline ends. The CDR3 is 12 amino acids. CDR1 and CDR2 (germline): MNHNS, SASEGT. For the CDR3, the DNA is TGTGCCAGCAGTACCGTGCCCTACGAGCAGTACTTC. It codes for CASSTVPYEQYF.

This sequence joins TRBV18 and TRBJ2-7; 8 nucleotides line up with TRBD1. The germline V gene encodes CDR1 KGHSH and CDR2 LQKENI. The length of the CDR3 is 13 residues. After removal of 6 bases from V and 3 bases from J, the junction contained 4 bases not matched to a gene. The CDR3 loop is CASSRGTGYEQYF. CDR3 DNA sequence: TGTGCCAGCTCGCGTGGGACAGGCTACGAGCAGTACTTC.

V gene TRBV5-4 combines with J gene TRBJ2-1; D remains ambiguous. V was pared by 4 bases and J by 9 bases, with 14 bases between. Germline-derived CDR1 and CDR2 are SGHNT and YYREEE (reference sequence). This CDR3 region has 13 residues. The CDR3 DNA is TGTGCCAGCAGCCCCGACCTGGGCGGTGAGCAGTTCTTC. Translating gives CASSPDLGGEQFF.

The chain employs TRBV28 and TRBJ2-3; D is unclear. The V end lost 2 bases, the J end lost 0 bases, and 9 bases lay between the germline ends. CDR3 length: 15 residues. CDR1 and CDR2 from the germline V gene are MDHEN and SYDVKM. In DNA form, the CDR3 reads TGTGCCAGCAGTTTAGCGGTCCTAAGCACAGATACGCAGTATTTT. Residues: CASSLAVLSTDTQYF.

The table lists this clone with a few counts. The J gene is TRBJ1-2, the V gene TRBV7-9, with a tentative D call TRBD1 (5 bases). Germline V gene sequence: CDR1 SEHNR, CDR2 FQNEAQ (reference sequence). CDR3 size: 13 residues. V lost 4 bases and J 7 bases, leaving 13 bases between the germline ends. The CDR3 sequence is CASSSLTGGGYTF. CDR3 bases: TGTGCCAGCAGCTCTTTGACGGGGGGTGGCTACACCTTC.

This clone has just one count. This chain uses TRBV4-1 with TRBJ1-2; D is uncertain. Germline loops: CDR1 MGHRA, CDR2 YSYEKL. V was cut by 1 base and J by 2 bases, with 8 bases left in between. The length of the CDR3 is 14 residues. The CDR3 DNA is TGCGCCAGCAGCCAAGTACTAGAAAACTATGGCTACACCTTC. It encodes CASSQVLENYGYTF.

J is TRBJ2-5 and V is TRBV19, with a weak D call TRBD2 (6 bases). This CDR3 contains 13 residues. Germline CDR1 reads LNHDA; CDR2 reads SQIVND (reference sequence). Trimming took off 3 bases at V and 7 bases at J, with 12 bases between the two ends. The CDR3 reads CASSMTGEGTQYF. CDR3 in DNA: TGTGCCAGTAGTATGACGGGGGAAGGGACCCAGTACTTC.

J is TRBJ2-7 and V is TRBV4-1; TRBD1 agrees at 7 bases. V trimming: 0 bases; J trimming: 6 bases; junction bases outside the gene matches: 8. The V gene's germline CDR1 is MGHRA and CDR2 YSYEKL. The CDR3 contains 15 residues. The CDR3 loop is CASSQELDRQTEQYF. The DNA for the CDR3 is TGCGCCAGCAGCCAAGAATTGGACAGGCAGACCGAGCAGTACTTC.

The CDR3 here is CATSRDRAAYNEQFF. CDR3 DNA: TGTGCCACCAGCAGAGACAGGGCTGCCTACAATGAGCAGTTCTTC. V and J are TRBV15 and TRBJ2-1; a possible D gene is TRBD1 (5 bases). Between the trimmed V and J ends, which lost 0 bases and 2 bases, there was a span of 8 bases. The CDR3 is 15 amino acids. CDR1 is LNHNV, CDR2 YYDKDF, per germline (reference sequence).

The V call is TRBV5-1, the J call TRBJ1-1, with 7 bases fitting TRBD1. V shed 4 bases, J shed 0 bases, and the junction held 6 bases outside the gene matches. The germline V gene encodes CDR1 SGHRS and CDR2 YFSETQ. The CDR3 loop spans 15 amino acids. The CDR3 DNA is TGCGCCAGCAGCAAATCCGGGACAGTGAACACTGAAGCTTTCTTT. Protein sequence: CASSKSGTVNTEAFF.

The rearrangement joins TRBV11-3 to TRBJ2-2; D gene unclear. Germline CDR1 SGHNT, CDR2 YENEEA. The CDR3 is made up of 17 amino acids. V was clipped by 2 bases and J by 4 bases, with 17 bases between them. Here the CDR3 DNA reads TGTGCCAGCAGCTTAAGGCCCCCTCTAGAATTCACCGGGGAGCTGTTTTTT. Amino acids: CASSLRPPLEFTGELFF.

V is TRBV11-3 and J is TRBJ2-3; 8 bases align to TRBD2. There are 17 residues in the CDR3. With V trimmed by 2 bases and J by 5 bases, 12 bases remained unmatched. Germline loops: CDR1 SGHNT, CDR2 YENEEA. The chain's CDR3 is CASSLPSWTSRGDTQYF. DNA of the CDR3: TGTGCCAGCAGCTTACCTAGTTGGACTAGCCGGGGAGATACGCAGTATTTT.

The rearrangement joins TRBV28 to TRBJ2-1; D is possibly TRBD1 (6 bases). V was clipped by 7 bases and J by 6 bases, with 16 bases between them. The CDR3 covers 14 residues. Per the germline V gene, CDR1 is MDHEN and CDR2 is SYDVKM. The DNA for the CDR3 is TGTGCCAGCAAAAAGGGGACATCGGCCAATGAGCAGTTCTTC. Amino acid sequence: CASKKGTSANEQFF.

This clone was counted between two and nine times. This chain connects TRBV29-1 to TRBJ1-1; D remains ambiguous. The CDR3 has 9 residues. Germline CDR1 is SQVTM and CDR2 is ANQGSEA. V was clipped by 7 bases and J by 4 bases, with 4 bases between them. DNA for the CDR3: TGCAGCGCCGGCACTGAAGCTTTCTTT. Translated, it gives CSAGTEAFF.

The V gene is TRBV7-9, the J gene TRBJ2-7, with D perhaps assigned TRBD1 or TRBD2 (5 bases each). V dropped 1 base and J dropped 3 bases, with 13 bases sitting between them. The length of the CDR3 is 15 residues. Germline V gene data show CDR1 as SEHNR and CDR2 as FQNEAQ (reference sequence). CDR3 sequence: CASSLGGLVVYEQYF. CDR3 bases: TGTGCCAGCAGCTTAGGGGGGTTAGTGGTCTACGAGCAGTACTTC.

This chain joins TRBV10-1 and TRBJ2-4; possibly TRBD1 for D (6 bases). The V end was cut by 4 bases, the J end by 8 bases, with 15 bases between. CDR1 and CDR2 (germline): WNHNN, SYGVQD (reference sequence). CDR3 length: 14 residues. Here the CDR3 DNA reads TGCGCCAGCAGTGTATCCAGGGGAAACGACATTCAGTACTTC. Its protein is CASSVSRGNDIQYF.

CDR3 region: CASSQGRTVSGANVLTF. Here the CDR3 DNA reads TGCGCCAGCAGCCAAGGGCGGACAGTCTCTGGGGCCAACGTCCTGACTTTC. The genes are TRBV4-1 and TRBJ2-6; a possible D gene is TRBD1 (6 bases). Germline-derived CDR1 and CDR2 are MGHRA and YSYEKL. Trimming removed 1 base from V and 0 bases from J, with 10 bases in between. The CDR3 totals 17 residues.

V is TRBV27 and J is TRBJ2-7; TRBD2 matches 8 bases. The V segment lost 5 bases and the J segment 0 bases; nucleotides outside the gene matches: 6. Germline-derived CDR1 and CDR2 are MNHEY and SMNVEV (reference sequence). The CDR3 consists of 15 residues. The DNA for the CDR3 is TGTGCCAGCAGTCTACGAGGGACTAGCTCCTACGAGCAGTACTTC. This codes for CASSLRGTSSYEQYF.